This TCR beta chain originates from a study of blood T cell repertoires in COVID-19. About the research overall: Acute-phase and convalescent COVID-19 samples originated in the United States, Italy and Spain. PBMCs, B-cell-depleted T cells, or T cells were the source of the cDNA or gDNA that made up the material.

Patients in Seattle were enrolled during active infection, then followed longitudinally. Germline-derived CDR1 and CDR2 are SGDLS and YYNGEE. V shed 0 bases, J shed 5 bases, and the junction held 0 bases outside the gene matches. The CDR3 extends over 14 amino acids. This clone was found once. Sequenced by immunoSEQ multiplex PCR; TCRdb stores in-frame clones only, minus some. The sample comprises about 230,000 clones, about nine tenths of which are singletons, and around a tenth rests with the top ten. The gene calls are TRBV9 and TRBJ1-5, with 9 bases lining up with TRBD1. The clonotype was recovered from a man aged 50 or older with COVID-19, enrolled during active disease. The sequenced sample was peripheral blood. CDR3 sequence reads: CASSVGTGDQPQHF. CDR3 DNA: TGTGCCAGCAGCGTAGGGACAGGGGATCAGCCCCAGCATTTT.